The 11 T cell receptor beta chains presented below share a single source sample, sequenced in a study of technical replicates of blood from a handful of donors. Using immunoSEQ multiplex PCR, the repertoire was profiled, and TCRdb retains in-frame clones only, with some absent. The repertoire holds about 70,000 clones, with approximately 96% as singletons. The material sequenced was T cells isolated from PBMCs. These receptors were collected from a human donor in good health.

The CDR3 DNA is TGCAGCGGCCGACAGGGGGCGGACACTGAAGCTTTCTTT. It yields the protein CSGRQGADTEAFF. This chain links TRBV29-1 with TRBJ1-1, with 10 bases identical to TRBD1. Trimming took 7 bases from V and 3 from J; bases not matched to a gene: 5. Germline CDR1 is SQVTM and CDR2 is ANQGSEA. The CDR3 length is 13 residues.

The chain carries TRBV2 and TRBJ2-1; D not certain. This CDR3 is 15 amino acids long. V was cut by 4 bases and J by 0 bases, with 10 bases left in between. Germline assignment: CDR1 SNHLY and CDR2 FYNNEI. The CDR3 DNA is TGTGCCAGCAGTGTTGACTCCTACTCCTACAATGAGCAGTTCTTC. It encodes CASSVDSYSYNEQFF.

This chain joins TRBV11-1 and TRBJ2-7, with D tentatively TRBD1 (5 bases). This CDR3 spans 15 amino acids. CDR1 is SGHAT and CDR2 is FQDESV in the germline V gene (reference sequence). Trimming pared 5 bases from V and 2 bases from J, leaving 16 bases between. Here the CDR3 DNA reads TGTGCCAGCAGCCAATCAGGTGGCAGGGCCTACGAGCAGTACTTC. It specifies CASSQSGGRAYEQYF.

V and J are TRBV5-1 and TRBJ2-7, with 7 bases matching TRBD2. CDR1 SGHRS and CDR2 YFSETQ come from the germline V gene. This CDR3 comprises 15 residues. The V segment lost 0 bases and the J segment 1 base; nucleotides outside the gene matches: 4. CDR3 region: CASSLGGTTSYEQYF. In DNA, the CDR3 is TGCGCCAGCAGCTTGGGGGGGACTACTTCCTACGAGCAGTACTTC.

The V gene is TRBV6-1, the J gene TRBJ2-3, with D possibly being TRBD1 (6 bases). The CDR3 sequence is 15 residues long. Germline V gene lookup returns CDR1 MNHNS and CDR2 SASEGT. Trimming left V 1 base short and J 7 bases short, with 15 bases between. CDR3 protein: CASSEGDIRMNTQYF. The CDR3 DNA reads as TGTGCCAGCAGTGAAGGGGACATTCGGATGAATACGCAGTATTTT.

This chain connects TRBV2 to TRBJ2-5; 8 bases map to TRBD1. The CDR3 is 15 amino acids. After removal of 7 bases from V and 0 bases from J, the junction contained 7 bases not matched to a gene. In germline, CDR1 is SNHLY, CDR2 FYNNEI. CDR3 bases: TGTGCCAGCACACCAGGGGGCCAGTACCAAGAGACCCAGTACTTC. Encoded protein: CASTPGGQYQETQYF.

This clone was picked up a small number of times. The chain has TRBV2 and TRBJ1-2, with D tentatively TRBD1 (5 bases). The CDR3 runs 15 residues. The V gene lost 1 base and the J gene lost 4 bases, with 13 bases spanning the gap. CDR1 and CDR2 (germline): SNHLY, FYNNEI. CDR3 in DNA: TGTGCCAGCAGTGAAGGAGGTCAGGGAATCTATGGCTACACCTTC. Protein sequence: CASSEGGQGIYGYTF.

The chain recombines TRBV11-2 with TRBJ2-2, with a tentative D call TRBD2 (7 bases). Per the germline V gene, CDR1 is SGHAT and CDR2 is FQNNGV. This CDR3 has 14 residues. V dropped 5 bases and J dropped 6 bases, with 13 bases sitting between them. CDR3 sequence (DNA): TGTGCCAGCAGCCCGATAGGGGGGGCCGGGGAGCTGTTTTTT. Protein product: CASSPIGGAGELFF. The full variable domain, rest sourced from reference TRBV11-2 and TRBJ2-2, is EAGVAQSPRYKIIEKRQSVAFWCNPISGHATLYWYQQILGQGPKLLIQFQNNGVVDDSQLPKDRFSAERLKGVDSTLKIQPAKLEDSAVYLCASSPIGGAGELFFGEGSRLTVL.

The chain carries TRBV10-2 and TRBJ2-7; D is possibly TRBD2 (6 bases). The CDR3 sequence is 16 residues long. Germline loops: CDR1 WSHSY, CDR2 SAAADI. Trimming shortened V by 2 bases and J by 4 bases, and 18 bases separated the two germline ends. Here the CDR3 DNA reads TGCGCCAGCAGTGAGCCGTCCGTATGGGGGGAATACGAGCAGTACTTC. This encodes CASSEPSVWGEYEQYF.

The CDR3 reads CASSVDRGGTGELFF. The CDR3 DNA is TGTGCCAGCAGCGTTGACAGGGGGGGTACCGGGGAGCTGTTTTTT. This chain links TRBV7-6 with TRBJ2-2, with 9 nucleotides matching TRBD1. There are 15 residues in the CDR3. Germline V CDR1 and CDR2: SGHVS, FNYEAQ. J gave up 5 bases and V 5 bases, and 6 bases lay outside the gene matches. The whole variable domain, remainder taken from reference TRBV7-6 and TRBJ2-2, is GAGVSQSPRYKVTKRGQDVALRCDPISGHVSLYWYRQALGQGPEFLTYFNYEAQQDKSGLPNDRFSAERPEGSISTLTIQRTEQRDSAMYRCASSVDRGGTGELFFGEGSRLTVL.

CDR3 protein: CASSADSRNSPLHF. In DNA form, the CDR3 reads TGTGCCAGTTCTGCGGACAGTAGGAATTCACCCCTCCACTTT. The chain employs TRBV19 and TRBJ1-6, with D perhaps matching TRBD1 (6 bases). The V and J ends lost 8 bases and 7 bases respectively, with 15 bases between them. The CDR3 is 14 residues long. Per germline, CDR1 LNHDA and CDR2 SQIVND (reference sequence).